This section outlines one TCR beta chain sequence together with its context. The target antigen is unknown. The V end lost 4 bases, the J end lost 3 bases, and 16 bases lay between the germline ends. CDR1 MGHRA and CDR2 YSYEKL come from the germline V gene. The CDR3 has 16 residues. Assay: immunoSEQ multiplex PCR; the TCRdb copy retains only in-frame clones and omits some. The repertoire includes about 350,000 clones, around 89% of them detected once, and roughly 6% sits in the top ten. Treatment specified: 15 to 20 received Ad26.COV2.S at low or high dose, single or two shots; several received placebo; per-sample allocation not given. Samples analyzed were those drawn on day 63 after the first vaccine or placebo injection. This sample was taken from a study of Ad26.COV2.S vaccination and SARS-CoV-2 variants. Study information: Donor got 5x10^10 or 1x10^11 viral particles of Ad26.COV2.S. Study observations and caveats: The TCR breadth and depth analyses may have produced an underestimate of total T cell responses. For non-spike TCRs, breadth in vaccine recipients resembled that in placebo recipients.

V is TRBV4-1 and J is TRBJ1-3, with D maybe TRBD1 (5 bases). The source is a person aged 18 to 59 who received the Ad26.COV2.S COVID-19 vaccine or a placebo. The specimen comprised peripheral blood, sampled in a trial of Ad26.COV2.S vaccine versus placebo. CDR3 amino acids: CASSPHQGTDGNTIYF. Here the CDR3 DNA reads TGCGCCAGCAGCCCGCACCAGGGAACCGATGGAAACACCATATATTTT.